These T cell receptor beta chains were read from a single sample in a study of control samples from healthy donors and cancer patients. The repertoire was sequenced with immunoSEQ multiplex PCR; TCRdb's copy has only in-frame clones and lacks some. This table holds fewer than 200,000 clones, approximately 90% found once. The specimen was blood. The source is a young man in good health. CDR3s include the opening cysteine and the closing phenylalanine or tryptophan. The order of the fields is CDR3 protein, clone size, V gene, J gene. Rows may omit the clone size; those that give it use once, few, many or a size class.

CASSLDGFYEQYF	-	TRBV11-2	TRBJ2-7
CASSLLGEGGEAFF	once	TRBV7-9	TRBJ1-1
CASSDTSGVQETQYF	-	TRBV3-1/TRBV3-2	TRBJ2-5
CASSLDNEQFF	-	TRBV28	TRBJ2-1
CASSLAGGTYEQYF	-	TRBV2	TRBJ2-7
CASSPNPNGWAGELFF	-	TRBV5-1	TRBJ2-2
CASSQRGGSYTF	-	TRBV14	TRBJ1-2
CASSQVATGASSYEQYF	once	TRBV4-1	TRBJ2-7
CASSLRSTGVHEQYF	-	TRBV5-6	TRBJ2-7
CASRPGQPQETQYF	-	TRBV2	TRBJ2-5
CASSTPGSSYEQYF	-	TRBV6-5	TRBJ2-7
CSASGGEMNTEAFF	-	TRBV20-1	TRBJ1-1